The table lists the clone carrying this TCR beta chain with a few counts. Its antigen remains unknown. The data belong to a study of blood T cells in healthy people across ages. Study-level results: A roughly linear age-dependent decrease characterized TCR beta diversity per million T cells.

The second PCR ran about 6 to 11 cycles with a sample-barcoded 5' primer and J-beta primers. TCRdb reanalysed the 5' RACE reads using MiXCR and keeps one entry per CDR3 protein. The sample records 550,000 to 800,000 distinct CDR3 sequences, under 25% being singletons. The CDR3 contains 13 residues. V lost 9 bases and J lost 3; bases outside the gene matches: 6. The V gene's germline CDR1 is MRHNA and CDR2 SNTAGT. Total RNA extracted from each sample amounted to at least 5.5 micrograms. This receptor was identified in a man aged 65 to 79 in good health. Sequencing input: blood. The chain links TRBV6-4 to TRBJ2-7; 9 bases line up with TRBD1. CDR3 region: CASSADRGYEQYF. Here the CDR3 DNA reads TGTGCCAGTAGCGCGGACAGGGGCTACGAGCAGTACTTC.